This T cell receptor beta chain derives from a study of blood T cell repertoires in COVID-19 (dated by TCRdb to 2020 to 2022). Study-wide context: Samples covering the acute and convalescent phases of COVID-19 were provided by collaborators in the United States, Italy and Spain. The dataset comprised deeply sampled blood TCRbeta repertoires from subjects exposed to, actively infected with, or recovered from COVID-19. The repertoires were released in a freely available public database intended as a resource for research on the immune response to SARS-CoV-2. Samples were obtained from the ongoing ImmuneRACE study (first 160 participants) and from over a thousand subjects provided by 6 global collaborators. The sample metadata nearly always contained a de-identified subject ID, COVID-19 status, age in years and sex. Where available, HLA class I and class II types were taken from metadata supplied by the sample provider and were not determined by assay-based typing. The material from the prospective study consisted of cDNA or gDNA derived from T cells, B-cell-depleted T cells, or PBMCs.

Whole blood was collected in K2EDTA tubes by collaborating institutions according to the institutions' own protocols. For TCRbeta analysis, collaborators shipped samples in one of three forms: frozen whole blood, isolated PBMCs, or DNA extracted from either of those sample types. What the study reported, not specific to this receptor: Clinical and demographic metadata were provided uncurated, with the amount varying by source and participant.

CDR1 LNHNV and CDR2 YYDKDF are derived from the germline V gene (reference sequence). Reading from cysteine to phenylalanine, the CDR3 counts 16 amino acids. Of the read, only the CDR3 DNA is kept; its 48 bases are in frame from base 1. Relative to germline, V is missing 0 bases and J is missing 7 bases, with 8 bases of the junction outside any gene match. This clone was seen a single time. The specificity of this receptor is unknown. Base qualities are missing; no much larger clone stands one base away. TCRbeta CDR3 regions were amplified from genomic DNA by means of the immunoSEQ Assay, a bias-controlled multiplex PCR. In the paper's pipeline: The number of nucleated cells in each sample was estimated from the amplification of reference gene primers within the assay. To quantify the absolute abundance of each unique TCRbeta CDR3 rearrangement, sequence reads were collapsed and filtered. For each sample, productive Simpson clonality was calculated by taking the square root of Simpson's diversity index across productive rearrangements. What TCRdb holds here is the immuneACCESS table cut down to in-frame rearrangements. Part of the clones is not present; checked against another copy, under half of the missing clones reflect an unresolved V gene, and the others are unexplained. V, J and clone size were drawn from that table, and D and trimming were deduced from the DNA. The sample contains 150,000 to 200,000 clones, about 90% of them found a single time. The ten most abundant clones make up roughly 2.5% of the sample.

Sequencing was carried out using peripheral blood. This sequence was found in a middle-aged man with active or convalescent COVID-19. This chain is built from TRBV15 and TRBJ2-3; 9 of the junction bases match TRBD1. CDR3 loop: CATSRDGDRARHTQYF. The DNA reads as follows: TGTGCCACCAGCAGAGATGGGGACAGGGCTAGACATACGCAGTATTTT.